The clone carrying this TCR beta chain was recorded once. This sample was taken from a study of cytomegalovirus exposure and HLA in healthy donors. Study in general: A later analysis reported the roughly 130 validation repertoires used the same platform as the 550 to 700 first-cohort repertoires.

Clones were sequenced by immunoSEQ multiplex PCR, and TCRdb holds only the in-frame ones, with some missing. This sample has 150,000 to 200,000 clones, with roughly 81% found just once. This TCR was recovered from a woman younger than 45 in good health and CMV-seronegative. The sample was PBMCs.

CDR3 region: CASSSLVGWGDTEAFF. The CDR3 DNA reads as TGTGCCAGCAGCTCTCTGGTGGGTTGGGGGGACACTGAAGCTTTCTTT. This rearrangement joins TRBV9 to TRBJ1-1; D perhaps matches TRBD1 (5 bases). The CDR3 totals 16 residues. Deletions cut 4 bases from V and 3 bases from J, with 19 bases between. Germline values: CDR1 SGDLS, CDR2 YYNGEE.